This entry describes one T cell receptor beta chain. These data are taken from a study of blood T cell repertoires in COVID-19. The V segment lost 5 bases and the J segment 9 bases; nucleotides outside the gene matches: 6. Per the germline V gene, CDR1 is SGHTA and CDR2 is FQGNSA. This CDR3 region has 14 residues. Assay: immunoSEQ multiplex PCR; the TCRdb copy retains only in-frame clones and omits some. The sample contains 300,000 or so clones, around 89% of which appear only once. The chain has TRBV7-2 and TRBJ1-6; 8 bases match TRBD1. The source is a woman aged 40 to 49 with acute or convalescent COVID-19. The sequenced sample was peripheral blood. CDR3 protein: CASSRQGTSSPLHF. Here the CDR3 DNA reads TGTGCCAGCAGCAGACAGGGGACGAGTTCACCCCTCCACTTT.